The rows below give T cell receptor beta chains drawn from one sample of a study of T cell responses to AZD1222 COVID-19 vaccine. The assay was immunoSEQ multiplex PCR, and TCRdb's table has in-frame clones only and misses some. Of 95,000 to 150,000 clones listed, roughly 92% are singletons. Sequences were derived from peripheral blood, sampled on day 0 of AZD1222 vaccination. Receptors were obtained from an adult in good health. CDR3s include the opening cysteine and the closing phenylalanine or tryptophan. The order of the fields is D gene, V gene, J gene, CDR3 DNA, CDR3 protein. D genes are given only for firm matches.

d_call: TRBD1; v_call: TRBV2; j_call: TRBJ1-2; cdr3_nt: TGTGGCAGGGGGACAGGGGGAGACTATGGCTACACCTTC; cdr3_aa: CGRGTGGDYGYTF
d_call: TRBD1; v_call: TRBV27; j_call: TRBJ1-2; cdr3_nt: TGTGCCAGCAGTCTACAGGGGGCTAACTATGGCTACACCTTC; cdr3_aa: CASSLQGANYGYTF
d_call: -; v_call: TRBV24-1; j_call: TRBJ1-1; cdr3_nt: TGTGCCACCAGTGATCCCCGTAGGGGGAACACTGAAGCTTTCTTT; cdr3_aa: CATSDPRRGNTEAFF
d_call: TRBD1; v_call: TRBV2; j_call: TRBJ1-1; cdr3_nt: TGTGCCAGCAGTGAATTCCCTCCGCAGGGGGCTGAAGCTTTCTTT; cdr3_aa: CASSEFPPQGAEAFF
d_call: -; v_call: TRBV19; j_call: TRBJ1-4; cdr3_nt: TGTGCCAGTAGTGACCCAGGCTCAACTAATGAAAAACTGTTTTTT; cdr3_aa: CASSDPGSTNEKLFF
d_call: TRBD1; v_call: TRBV7-9; j_call: TRBJ1-6; cdr3_nt: TGTGCCAGCAGCCCCCGGGGGCCCGGGACAGGGCTTTCACCCCTCCACTTT; cdr3_aa: CASSPRGPGTGLSPLHF
d_call: TRBD1; v_call: TRBV24-1; j_call: TRBJ1-2; cdr3_nt: TGTGCCACCAGTGATTCCGACCCCGGGACAGGGTGGGGCTATGGCTACACCTTC; cdr3_aa: CATSDSDPGTGWGYGYTF
d_call: -; v_call: TRBV30; j_call: TRBJ1-6; cdr3_nt: TGTGCCTGGACTTTGGGAAATTCACCCCTCCACTTT; cdr3_aa: CAWTLGNSPLHF
d_call: -; v_call: TRBV6-5; j_call: TRBJ1-3; cdr3_nt: TGTGCCAGCAGGTCCGCAGGAGGAAACACCATATATTTT; cdr3_aa: CASRSAGGNTIYF
d_call: TRBD2; v_call: TRBV11-3; j_call: TRBJ2-3; cdr3_nt: TGTGCCAGCAGCTCACGAGCGGGGTCGGGAGGGCCTACAGATACGCAGTATTTT; cdr3_aa: CASSSRAGSGGPTDTQYF
d_call: -; v_call: TRBV5-8; j_call: TRBJ1-5; cdr3_nt: TGTGCCAGCAGCTTGCAACAGACGGATCAGCCCCAGCATTTT; cdr3_aa: CASSLQQTDQPQHF
d_call: -; v_call: TRBV10-2; j_call: TRBJ2-7; cdr3_nt: TGCGCCAGCACGACTAGACAGGGCGAGCAGTACTTC; cdr3_aa: CASTTRQGEQYF
d_call: TRBD1; v_call: TRBV14; j_call: TRBJ1-1; cdr3_nt: TGTGCCAGCAGCCAAGGCAGGGGGAGATACGCTTTCTTT; cdr3_aa: CASSQGRGRYAFF